Only a few counts were recorded for the clone carrying this T cell receptor (beta chain). The record originates from a study of T cell repertoires in cytomegalovirus infection. Germline values: CDR1 MGHRA, CDR2 YSYEKL. The CDR3 has 15 amino acids. V gave up 0 bases and J gave up 7 bases, with 15 bases separating them. TCRdb redid the calling of the reads with MiXCR, one entry per CDR3 protein. The data show about 320,000 distinct CDR3 sequences, roughly 9.5% seen once. The specimen was PBMCs. This sequence was found in a human donor in good health (CMV status not recorded). Some clones in this sample may be carry-over from other donors' samples. V gene TRBV4-1 combines with J gene TRBJ1-2; D is unresolved. CDR3 DNA sequence: TGCGCCAGCAGCCAAGATCCTAAGACGGTGCCTGGCTACACCTTC. Encoded protein: CASSQDPKTVPGYTF.